What follows are 22 T cell receptor beta chains derived from one specimen sequenced in a study of beta chain features in type 1 diabetes. The study's findings and limits: TCRB CDR3 length was moderately but significantly reduced in all four CD4+ subsets of Type 1 diabetes patients.

No cognate antigen is known for these TCRs. The study reverse transcribed the entire isolated RNA, so it sequenced expressed TCRB transcripts. Here immunoSEQ multiplex PCR was the method, and the copy in TCRdb shows in-frame clones only, minus some. There are some 350,000 clones in the sample; 8.5% to 10% occur only once, and 0.45% to 0.65% lies in the top ten. The specimen was central memory CD4+ T cells from blood. These TCRs come from a man under 40 with type 1 diabetes.

This clone occurred a few times. The CDR3 nucleotides read TGTGCCAGCAGCTTTAAAGGGACCCTTATAGCCTACGAGCAGTACTTC. Encoded protein: CASSFKGTLIAYEQYF. V is TRBV13 and J is TRBJ2-7; D tentatively fits TRBD1 or TRBD2 (5 bases each). The CDR3 spans 16 residues. Germline lookup yields CDR1 PRHDT and CDR2 FYEKMQ (reference sequence). The V end was cut by 3 bases, the J end by 2 bases, with 17 bases between.

There are a few counts of this clone. This sample includes further DNA sequences coding for the same CDR3. The V and J genes are TRBV5-6 and TRBJ2-3; D unclear. Germline CDR1 and CDR2: SGHDT and YYEEEE. This CDR3 region has 13 residues. V lost 0 bases to trimming and J lost 1 base, with 3 bases between them. The CDR3 here is CASSLAGTDTQYF. Here the CDR3 DNA reads TGTGCCAGCAGCTTGGCGGGCACAGATACGCAGTATTTT.

The chain links TRBV18 to TRBJ1-5, with unresolved D. V was trimmed by 3 bases and J by 7 bases, leaving 16 bases between them. Germline V gene lookup returns CDR1 KGHSH and CDR2 LQKENI. This CDR3 has 15 residues. The CDR3 DNA sequence: TGTGCCAGCTCACCCGGAGCTGCGGGAGGGCAGCCCCAGCATTTT. Translating gives CASSPGAAGGQPQHF. The full variable domain, completed using reference TRBV18 and TRBJ1-5, is NAGVMQNPRHLVRRRGQEARLRCSPMKGHSHVYWYRQLPEEGLKFMVYLQKENIIDESGMPKERFSAEFPKEGPSILRIQQVVRGDSAAYFCASSPGAAGGQPQHFGDGTRLSIL.

The genes are TRBV5-1 and TRBJ2-1; 8 bases align to TRBD2. V was pared by 3 bases and J by 8 bases, with 4 bases of the junction left unmatched. CDR1 is SGHRS, CDR2 YFSETQ, per germline. The CDR3 spans 13 residues. CDR3 bases: TGCGCCAGCAGCTACCAGCGGGAGTATGAGCAGTTCTTC. Its translation is CASSYQREYEQFF. Full variable domain (missing parts from reference TRBV5-1 and TRBJ2-1): KAGVTQTPRYLIKTRGQQVTLSCSPISGHRSVSWYQQTPGQGLQFLFEYFSETQRNKGNFPGRFSGRQFSNSRSEMNVSTLELGDSALYLCASSYQREYEQFFGPGTRLTVL.

This clone turned up a few times. The J gene is TRBJ1-1, the V gene TRBV7-3; a weak D match, TRBD1 (5 bases). Trimming pared 5 bases from V and 8 bases from J, leaving 15 bases between. The germline gives CDR1 SGHTA, CDR2 FQGTGA. The CDR3 is 13 residues long. The CDR3 is CASSLNDRQEAFF. CDR3 nucleotides: TGTGCCAGCAGCCTCAACGACAGACAGGAAGCTTTCTTT.

This clone was found a few times. The chain carries TRBV6-5 and TRBJ2-7; 9 positions match TRBD2. V lost 0 bases and J lost 5; bases outside the gene matches: 8. CDR1 MNHEY and CDR2 SVGAGI come from the germline V gene. This CDR3 spans 16 amino acids. CDR3 coding DNA: TGTGCCAGCAGTTACTCGCGGCGGGAGGGCCGGAACGAGCAGTACTTC. Amino acid sequence: CASSYSRREGRNEQYF.

This clone was detected only a few times. The V call is TRBV2, the J call TRBJ2-3; the D gene is possibly TRBD1 (5 bases). CDR3 length equals 14 residues. Trimming removed 5 bases at V and 6 bases at J, with 15 bases between. CDR1 is SNHLY, CDR2 FYNNEI, per germline. The DNA of the CDR3 is TGTGCCAGCAGTCTGTCCAGGGCATTTGATACGCAGTATTTT. This encodes CASSLSRAFDTQYF.

This clone was counted only a few times. This chain links TRBV15 with TRBJ1-5, with D uncertain. Per germline, CDR1 LNHNV and CDR2 YYDKDF (reference sequence). This CDR3 comprises 16 residues. V lost 1 base and J lost 1, with 11 bases in between. CDR3 amino acids: CATSRVPVGSNQPQHF. CDR3 DNA: TGTGCCACCAGCAGAGTACCCGTCGGCAGCAATCAGCCCCAGCATTTT. Full variable domain (remainder filled in from reference TRBV15 and TRBJ1-5): DAMVIQNPRYQVTQFGKPVTLSCSQTLNHNVMYWYQQKSSQAPKLLFHYYDKDFNNEADTPDNFQSRRPNTSFCFLDIRSPGLGDTAMYLCATSRVPVGSNQPQHFGDGTRLSIL.

The chain recombines TRBV7-2 with TRBJ2-5; no clear D gene. The CDR3 runs to 17 residues. The germline CDR1 and CDR2 sequences are SGHTA and FQGNSA. The V gene lost 6 bases and the J gene lost 2 bases, with 22 bases spanning the gap. The CDR3 loop reads CASRRGLANSIQETQYF. DNA for the CDR3: TGTGCCAGCAGGAGAGGCTTGGCTAACTCTATTCAAGAGACCCAGTACTTC.

The V gene is TRBV7-3, the J gene TRBJ2-5; 8 bases line up with TRBD2. The CDR3 length is 13 residues. Losses at the gene ends were 5 bases for V and 3 bases for J; bases not matched to a gene: 2. Per germline, CDR1 SGHTA and CDR2 FQGTGA. The CDR3 is CASSLTSEETQYF. In DNA, the CDR3 is TGTGCCAGCAGCCTGACTAGCGAAGAGACCCAGTACTTC.

The J gene is TRBJ2-1, the V gene TRBV5-1; 8 bases map to TRBD1. V was clipped by 2 bases and J by 8 bases; unmatched bases: 6. In germline, CDR1 is SGHRS, CDR2 YFSETQ. The CDR3 has 14 residues. CDR3 in DNA: TGCGCCAGCAGCTTCCAGGGGGCGCCCGATGAGCAGTTCTTC. Protein sequence: CASSFQGAPDEQFF.

V usage is TRBV19 and J usage is TRBJ1-1; 8 bases line up with TRBD1. The V segment lost 8 bases and the J segment 0 bases; nucleotides outside the gene matches: 11. The CDR3 is made up of 16 amino acids. CDR1 LNHDA and CDR2 SQIVND come from the germline V gene (reference sequence). The CDR3 protein is CASALRQGAMNTEAFF. CDR3 in DNA: TGTGCCAGTGCTCTGCGGCAGGGGGCTATGAACACTGAAGCTTTCTTT.

This chain uses TRBV28 with TRBJ1-1; TRBD1 might be the D (5 bases). V dropped 4 bases and J dropped 8 bases, with 11 bases sitting between them. Germline V gene data show CDR1 as MDHEN and CDR2 as SYDVKM. The CDR3 spans 12 residues. The DNA of the CDR3 is TGTGCCAGCAGTTCAGGGAGGCCCGAAGCTTTCTTT. Amino acid sequence: CASSSGRPEAFF.

The sample holds a few counts of this clone. The chain has TRBV11-3 and TRBJ2-3, with no clear D. The V gene's germline CDR1 is SGHNT and CDR2 YENEEA. V was trimmed by 1 base and J by 5 bases, leaving 13 bases between them. The CDR3 length is 15 residues. The CDR3 here is CASSLAAPWGDTQYF. The DNA for the CDR3 is TGTGCCAGCAGCTTAGCAGCGCCATGGGGAGATACGCAGTATTTT.

This clone was counted once. The DNA of the CDR3 is TGCGCCAGCAGCGGAGTAACAGGGGACACTGAAGCTTTCTTT. Its translation: CASSGVTGDTEAFF. The chain links TRBV5-1 to TRBJ1-1; TRBD1 agrees at 7 bases. This CDR3 has 14 amino acids. The trim removed 4 bases at V and 3 bases at J, leaving 6 bases unmatched. Germline V gene data show CDR1 as SGHRS and CDR2 as YFSETQ.

J is TRBJ2-7 and V is TRBV25-1; the match to TRBD1 covers 8 bases. J lost 2 bases, V lost 3 bases, and 9 bases had no gene match. CDR1 MGHDK and CDR2 SYGVNS come from the germline V gene. CDR3 size: 16 residues. The CDR3 spells CASSDPGQGRTYEQYF. The DNA for the CDR3 is TGTGCCAGCAGTGACCCCGGACAGGGACGAACCTACGAGCAGTACTTC.

This clone was observed at least ten times. This rearrangement joins TRBV28 to TRBJ2-4; 8 positions match TRBD2. The germline V gene has CDR1 MDHEN and CDR2 SYDVKM. V gave up 5 bases and J gave up 9 bases; unmatched junction bases: 9. This CDR3 contains 14 residues. CDR3 in amino acids: CASSTGRVGSIQYF. DNA of the CDR3: TGTGCCAGCAGTACCGGGAGGGTGGGGAGCATTCAGTACTTC.

In this sample, this clone turned up a few times. This may be a read error, as it is one base from a much larger clone. The chain recombines TRBV4-3 with TRBJ2-4, with 10 bases matching TRBD1. CDR3 length: 15 amino acids. The V gene end was trimmed by 3 bases and the J gene end by 3 bases; junction bases not matched to a gene: 2. The germline CDR1 and CDR2 sequences are LGHNA and YSLEER. In DNA form, the CDR3 reads TGCGCCAGCAGCCAGGGACAGGGGAACAAAAACATTCAGTACTTC. Amino acids: CASSQGQGNKNIQYF.

J is TRBJ2-6 and V is TRBV7-3; D possibly matches TRBD1 or TRBD2 (5 bases each). The length of the CDR3 is 17 residues. Trimming left V 5 bases short and J 2 bases short, with 16 bases between. Germline V gene sequence: CDR1 SGHTA, CDR2 FQGTGA. The CDR3 DNA reads TGTGCCAGCAGCAGAGGACTGGTAGGGGCTGGGGCCAACGTCCTGACTTTC. It encodes CASSRGLVGAGANVLTF.

This clone occurred a few times. This chain links TRBV7-9 with TRBJ2-3, with 11 nucleotides matching TRBD2. With V trimmed by 1 base and J by 2 bases, 8 bases remained unmatched. CDR1 is SEHNR, CDR2 FQNEAQ, per germline (reference sequence). The CDR3 runs to 18 residues. CDR3 bases: TGTGCCAGCAGCTTAGGGCCCCTAGCGGGAGGATTCACAGATACGCAGTATTTT. This encodes CASSLGPLAGGFTDTQYF.

This clone appeared a few times. The same CDR3 is also encoded by other DNA sequences in this sample. The DNA for the CDR3 is TGCGCCAGCAGCCAAGATTACGCGGGGCCCAATCAGCCCCAGCATTTT. The encoded protein is CASSQDYAGPNQPQHF. The genes are TRBV4-3 and TRBJ1-5; tentatively, D is TRBD1 (5 bases). Trimming stripped 0 bases from V and 3 bases from J, with 12 bases between. CDR1 and CDR2 from the germline V gene are LGHNA and YSLEER. The CDR3 length is 16 residues.

This clone was recorded a few times. This sequence joins TRBV11-1 and TRBJ2-5; D is unresolved. CDR3 length: 12 residues. Trimming pared 5 bases from V and 5 bases from J, leaving 9 bases between. From germline, CDR1 is SGHAT and CDR2 FQDESV (reference sequence). DNA for the CDR3: TGTGCCAGCAGCCCCCGGTCTGAGACCCAGTACTTC. It specifies CASSPRSETQYF.